Following are 7 T cell receptor beta chains from one sample sequenced in a study of T cell responses to AZD1222 COVID-19 vaccine. Assay used: immunoSEQ multiplex PCR; TCRdb lists only in-frame clones, some missing. In the table there are under 140,000 clones, about 90% of which are singletons. Sample: peripheral blood, taken on day 0 of AZD1222 vaccination. The receptors derive from an adult in good health.

The rearrangement uses TRBV24-1 and TRBJ1-1, with D uncertain. The germline V gene has CDR1 KGHDR and CDR2 SFDVKD. V was pared by 3 bases and J by 1 base, with 5 bases between. The CDR3 totals 13 residues. The CDR3 loop reads CATSDVRNTEAFF. The DNA for the CDR3 is TGTGCCACCAGTGATGTCAGGAACACTGAAGCTTTCTTT.

CDR3 sequence reads: CASSPYQPNTEAFF. The CDR3 DNA follows: TGTGCCAGCAGCCCCTATCAGCCGAACACTGAAGCTTTCTTT. The chain couples TRBV7-2 to TRBJ1-1; D uncertain. V was trimmed by 5 bases and J by 1 base, leaving 11 bases between them. The germline V gene encodes CDR1 SGHTA and CDR2 FQGNSA. The CDR3 loop spans 14 amino acids. Full variable domain (outside the CDR3, taken from reference TRBV7-2 and TRBJ1-1): GAGVSQSPSNKVTEKGKDVELRCDPISGHTALYWYRQSLGQGLEFLIYFQGNSAPDKSGLPSDRFSAERTGGSVSTLTIQRTQQEDSAVYLCASSPYQPNTEAFFGQGTRLTVV.

The chain employs TRBV25-1 and TRBJ1-3; 8 bases map to TRBD1. The germline V gene has CDR1 MGHDK and CDR2 SYGVNS. V was clipped by 4 bases and J by 3 bases; unmatched bases: 11. The CDR3 is 17 residues long. The CDR3 is CASSATDGTGSGNTIYF. The CDR3 DNA sequence: TGTGCCAGCAGTGCTACTGATGGGACAGGAAGTGGAAACACCATATATTTT.

The V and J genes are TRBV6-5 and TRBJ2-3, with 10 bases matching TRBD2. Trimming took 2 bases from V and 5 from J; bases not matched to a gene: 4. The CDR3 is 15 residues long. CDR1 and CDR2 from the germline V gene are MNHEY and SVGAGI. Here the CDR3 reads CASSYSGGAGDTQYF. The CDR3 DNA sequence: TGTGCCAGCAGTTACAGCGGGGGGGCAGGAGATACGCAGTATTTT.

The CDR3 DNA reads TGCGCCAGCAGCCTCTCGCTTACTAGCGGGGGCCGGGGTGAGACCCAGTACTTC. Translated: CASSLSLTSGGRGETQYF. This chain joins TRBV4-3 and TRBJ2-5, with 11 bases aligning to TRBD2. Germline lookup yields CDR1 LGHNA and CDR2 YSLEER. J lost 5 bases, V lost 4 bases, and 15 bases had no gene match. The CDR3 spans 18 residues.

V usage is TRBV2 and J usage is TRBJ1-1; no definite D call. The CDR3 consists of 13 residues. The V gene's germline CDR1 is SNHLY and CDR2 FYNNEI. V dropped 5 bases and J dropped 0 bases, with 7 bases sitting between them. The CDR3 loop is CASSKTVNTEAFF. In DNA, the CDR3 is TGTGCCAGCAGTAAAACCGTGAACACTGAAGCTTTCTTT.

J is TRBJ1-1 and V is TRBV9; D call uncertain. The CDR3 loop spans 15 amino acids. Per germline, CDR1 SGDLS and CDR2 YYNGEE. V was shortened by 4 bases and J by 5 bases, with 18 bases between the two germline ends. CDR3 nucleotides: TGTGCCAGCAGCCCCCTCCTAGAGGTGTCAACTGAAGCTTTCTTT. Amino acids: CASSPLLEVSTEAFF.